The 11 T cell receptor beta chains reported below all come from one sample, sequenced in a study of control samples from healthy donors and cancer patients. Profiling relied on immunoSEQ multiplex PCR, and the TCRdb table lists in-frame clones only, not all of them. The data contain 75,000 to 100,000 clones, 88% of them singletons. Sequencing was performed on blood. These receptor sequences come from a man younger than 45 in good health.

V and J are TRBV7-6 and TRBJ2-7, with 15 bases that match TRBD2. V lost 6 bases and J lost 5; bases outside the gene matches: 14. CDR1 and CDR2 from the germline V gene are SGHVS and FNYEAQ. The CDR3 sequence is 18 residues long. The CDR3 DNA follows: TGTGCCAGCAGTCTCCTCGGGACTAGCGGGAGGCTATTCCACGAGCAGTACTTC. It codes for CASSLLGTSGRLFHEQYF.

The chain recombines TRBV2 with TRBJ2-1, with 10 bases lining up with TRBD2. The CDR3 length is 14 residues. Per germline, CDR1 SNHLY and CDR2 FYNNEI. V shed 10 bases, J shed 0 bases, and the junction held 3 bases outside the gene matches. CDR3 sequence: CANPSGSSYNEQFF. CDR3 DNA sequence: TGTGCCAACCCTAGCGGGAGCTCCTACAATGAGCAGTTCTTC.

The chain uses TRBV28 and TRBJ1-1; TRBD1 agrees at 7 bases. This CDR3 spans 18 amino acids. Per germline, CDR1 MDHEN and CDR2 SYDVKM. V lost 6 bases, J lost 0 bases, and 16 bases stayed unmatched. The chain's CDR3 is CASRGISWTGNMNTEAFF. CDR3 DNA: TGTGCCAGCAGAGGTATTTCTTGGACAGGCAACATGAACACTGAAGCTTTCTTT.

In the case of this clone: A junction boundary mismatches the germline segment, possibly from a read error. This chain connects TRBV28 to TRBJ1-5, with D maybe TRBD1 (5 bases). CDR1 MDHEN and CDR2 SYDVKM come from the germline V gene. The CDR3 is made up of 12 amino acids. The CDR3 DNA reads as TGTGCCAGCGGGGACTCACTTCTTGTGGTTCCTTTT. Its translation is CASGDSLLVVPF.

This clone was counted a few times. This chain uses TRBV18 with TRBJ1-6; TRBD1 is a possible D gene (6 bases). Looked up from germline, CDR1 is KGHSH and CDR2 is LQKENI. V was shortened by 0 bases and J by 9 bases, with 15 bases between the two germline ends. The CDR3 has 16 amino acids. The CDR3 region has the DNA TGTGCCAGCTCACCACCGGGGGCAGGGGAGGCTTCACCCCTCCACTTT. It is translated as CASSPPGAGEASPLHF.

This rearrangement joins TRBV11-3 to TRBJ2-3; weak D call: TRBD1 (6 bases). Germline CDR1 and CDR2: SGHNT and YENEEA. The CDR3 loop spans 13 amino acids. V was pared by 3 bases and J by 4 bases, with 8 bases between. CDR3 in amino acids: CASSFPGADTQYF. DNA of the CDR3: TGTGCCAGCAGCTTCCCAGGGGCAGATACGCAGTATTTT.

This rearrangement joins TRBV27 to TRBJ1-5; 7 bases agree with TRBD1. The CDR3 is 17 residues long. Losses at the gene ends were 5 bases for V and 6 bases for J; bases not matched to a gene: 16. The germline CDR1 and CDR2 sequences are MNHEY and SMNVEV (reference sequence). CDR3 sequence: CASSLANWARGVQPQHF. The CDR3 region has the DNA TGTGCCAGCAGTCTAGCAAACTGGGCCAGGGGGGTTCAGCCCCAGCATTTT.

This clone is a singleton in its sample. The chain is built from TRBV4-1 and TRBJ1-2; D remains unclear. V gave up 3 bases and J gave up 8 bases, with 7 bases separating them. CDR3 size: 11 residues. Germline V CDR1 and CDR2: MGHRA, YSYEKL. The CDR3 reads CASSHLKGYTF. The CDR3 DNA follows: TGCGCCAGCAGCCACCTGAAGGGCTACACCTTC.

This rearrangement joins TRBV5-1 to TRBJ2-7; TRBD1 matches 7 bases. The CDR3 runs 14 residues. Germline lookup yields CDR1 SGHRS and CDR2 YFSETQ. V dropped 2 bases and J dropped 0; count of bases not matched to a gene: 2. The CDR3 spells CASSLQGLSYEQYF. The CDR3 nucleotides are TGCGCCAGCAGCTTACAGGGGCTCTCCTACGAGCAGTACTTC.

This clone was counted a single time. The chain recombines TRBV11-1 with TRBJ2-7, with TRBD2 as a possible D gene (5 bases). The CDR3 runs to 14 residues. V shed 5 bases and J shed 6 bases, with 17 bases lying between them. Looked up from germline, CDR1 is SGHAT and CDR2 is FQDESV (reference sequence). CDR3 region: CASSVRTPQAEQYF. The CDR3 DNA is TGTGCCAGCAGCGTGAGGACTCCCCAAGCCGAGCAGTACTTC.

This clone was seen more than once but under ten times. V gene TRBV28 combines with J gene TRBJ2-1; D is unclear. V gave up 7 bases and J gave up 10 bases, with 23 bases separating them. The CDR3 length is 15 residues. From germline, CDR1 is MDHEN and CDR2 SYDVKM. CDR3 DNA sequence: TGTGCCAGCAATTCCCCCCGATACACCGACGTGGAGCAGTTCTTC. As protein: CASNSPRYTDVEQFF.